The clone carrying this TCR beta chain occurred many times. Its specificity is not known. This sample was taken from a study of human T cells and chemical hapten exposure. Study-level information: During the roughly 24-week study period, patients had diphenylcyclopropenone applied to the scalp every week.

Study-wide points: PT1 expanded TCR counts and patch test score correlated positively.

As handled by the study authors: Across samples, TCR counts had a median of around 100,000 and ranged from roughly 23,224 to 690,600. TCRdb independently ran MiXCR on the RACE reads; one entry per CDR3 protein. The V and J calls, along with clone size, are taken from TCRdb and not from the paper's own processing. The data hold over 95,000 distinct CDR3 sequences, with around 12% observed a single time. Time point described: patch test 1, 2 weeks after DPC sensitization. Treatment specified: therapeutic diphenylcyclopropenone sensitization with weekly scalp DPC. This sample comprised whole blood, obtained in connection with sensitization to the hapten diphenylcyclopropenone (DPC). This TCR was recovered from a woman in her 40s with alopecia areata. Some clones in this sample may be carry-over from other donors' samples.

DNA of the CDR3: TGCAGTGCTAGAGATACGGGGCAGGGGCCTCCTGAAAAACTGTTTTTT. This sequence encodes CSARDTGQGPPEKLFF. The rearrangement joins TRBV20-1 to TRBJ1-4; D perhaps matches TRBD1 (6 bases). This CDR3 comprises 16 residues. CDR1 is DFQATT, CDR2 SNEGSKA, per germline (reference sequence). The ends were cut back, 0 bases at V and 7 bases at J, with 18 bases in the middle.